The 16 T cell receptor beta chains below come from one sample, sequenced in a study of early T cells in non-severe SARS-CoV-2 infection. TCRdb itself ran the 5' RACE reads through MiXCR, one entry per CDR3 protein. Of some 57,000 distinct CDR3 sequences in the sample, 10% to 15% were seen once. The sample comprised whole blood. These TCRs come from an adult who was a healthcare worker with PCR-confirmed SARS-CoV-2 infection or an uninfected control (not recorded which).

V and J are TRBV7-8 and TRBJ2-1, with TRBD2 identical over 7 bases. CDR3 length: 15 residues. CDR1 and CDR2 from the germline V gene are SGHVS and FQNEAQ. V shed 6 bases and J 4 bases; nucleotides not matched to a gene: 9. The CDR3 DNA reads TGTGCCAGCAGTCGTAGGGAGGGAATTTACAATGAGCAGTTCTTC. Amino acids: CASSRREGIYNEQFF.

The gene calls are TRBV4-1 and TRBJ1-1, with TRBD1 matching over 7 bases. CDR3 length: 16 residues. The V segment lost 4 bases and the J segment 4 bases; nucleotides outside the gene matches: 12. CDR1 is MGHRA, CDR2 YSYEKL, per germline. The chain's CDR3 is CASSPLADRAVTEAFF. In DNA form, the CDR3 reads TGCGCCAGCAGCCCCTTAGCAGACAGGGCGGTCACTGAAGCTTTCTTT.

This clonotype has just a few counts. This rearrangement joins TRBV4-3 to TRBJ2-7; no firm D call. The CDR3 runs to 13 residues. CDR1 and CDR2 from the germline V gene are LGHNA and YSLEER. V was clipped by 0 bases and J by 5 bases, with 8 bases between them. The CDR3 DNA sequence: TGCGCCAGCAGCCAAGATATTACCAACGAGCAGTACTTC. Its translation: CASSQDITNEQYF.

The rearrangement joins TRBV11-1 to TRBJ2-1; D is unclear. Germline V gene sequence: CDR1 SGHAT, CDR2 FQDESV (reference sequence). The CDR3 loop spans 14 amino acids. The V end was cut by 5 bases, the J end by 8 bases, with 16 bases between. The CDR3 loop is CASSLLTAVHEQFF. For the CDR3, the DNA is TGTGCCAGCAGCCTCCTTACGGCAGTTCATGAGCAGTTCTTC.

This clonotype has a handful of counts. The chain is built from TRBV5-6 and TRBJ1-5; no firm D call. In germline, CDR1 is SGHDT, CDR2 YYEEEE. V was shortened by 2 bases and J by 3 bases, with 12 bases between the two germline ends. The CDR3 loop spans 15 amino acids. CDR3 protein: CASSFVRPSNQPQHF. The CDR3, as DNA: TGTGCCAGCAGCTTTGTCAGACCTTCCAATCAGCCCCAGCATTTT.

This clonotype was seen only a few times. The chain has TRBV6-6 and TRBJ2-7, with D tentatively TRBD1 or TRBD2 (6 bases each). This CDR3 region has 12 residues. The germline CDR1 and CDR2 sequences are MNHNY and SVGAGI (reference sequence). Trimming shortened V by 2 bases and J by 10 bases, and 12 bases separated the two germline ends. The CDR3 protein is CASSYARGGQYF. For the CDR3, the DNA is TGTGCCAGCAGTTACGCCAGGGGAGGTCAGTACTTC.

The chain is built from TRBV20-1 and TRBJ2-1, with D unclear. Trimming shortened V by 6 bases and J by 3 bases, and 12 bases separated the two germline ends. CDR1 is DFQATT and CDR2 is SNEGSKA in the germline V gene (reference sequence). The CDR3 runs 13 residues. CDR3 nucleotide sequence: TGCAGTGCCCCTGACTTCTTCTACAATGAGCAGTTCTTC. This translates into CSAPDFFYNEQFF.

There are many counts of this clonotype. The chain employs TRBV18 and TRBJ2-6, with D possibly matching TRBD2 (7 bases). V lost 6 bases and J lost 0, with 15 bases in between. The length of the CDR3 is 17 residues. CDR1 is KGHSH, CDR2 LQKENI, per germline. The CDR3 loop reads CASSGGGPSSGANVLTF. CDR3 nucleotide sequence: TGTGCCAGCTCGGGGGGGGGCCCGAGCTCTGGGGCCAACGTCCTGACTTTC.

This clonotype showed up just a few times. The V and J genes are TRBV6-6 and TRBJ1-5; 7 bases align to TRBD1. Germline CDR1 MNHNY, CDR2 SVGAGI (reference sequence). V lost 7 bases to trimming and J lost 4 bases; unmatched junction nucleotides: 7. The CDR3 contains 14 residues. The CDR3: CASTGTALNQPQHF. For the CDR3, the DNA is TGTGCCAGCACCGGGACAGCACTTAATCAGCCCCAGCATTTT.

About this clonotype itself: Given a much more abundant clone one base away, this may be a read error. The chain employs TRBV12-3 or TRBV12-4 and TRBJ2-7, with D unresolved. CDR3 length equals 14 residues. Written as DNA, the CDR3 is TGTACCAGCAGTTTGGCCTTAAAGGGCCACGAGCAGTACTTC. It codes for CTSSLALKGHEQYF.

This clonotype was counted at least ten times. This chain joins TRBV24-1 and TRBJ2-2; D may be TRBD2 (6 bases). V was pared by 0 bases and J by 5 bases, with 18 bases between. The CDR3 runs 18 residues. Germline CDR1 is KGHDR and CDR2 is SFDVKD. DNA of the CDR3: TGTGCCACCAGTGATTTGCGCCAGGGAGGCGGACTAACCGGGGAGCTGTTTTTT. Its translation: CATSDLRQGGGLTGELFF.

This rearrangement joins TRBV7-2 to TRBJ2-3, with TRBD1 as a possible D gene (6 bases). Trimming removed 3 bases from V and 6 bases from J, with 16 bases in between. Germline loops: CDR1 SGHTA, CDR2 FQGNSA. This CDR3 region has 15 residues. Here the CDR3 reads CASSFVTGRGDTQYF. The DNA for the CDR3 is TGTGCCAGCAGCTTCGTGACAGGCCGAGGGGATACGCAGTATTTT.

This clonotype was detected only a few times. The genes are TRBV13 and TRBJ1-1; TRBD1 agrees at 7 bases. This CDR3 comprises 17 residues. From germline, CDR1 is PRHDT and CDR2 FYEKMQ (reference sequence). The J segment lost 3 bases and the V segment lost 5 bases, leaving 15 bases of the junction unmatched. CDR3 in amino acids: CASSPRQGWKVDTEAFF. The CDR3 nucleotides read TGTGCCAGCAGCCCGAGACAGGGTTGGAAGGTAGACACTGAAGCTTTCTTT.

The chain combines TRBV7-6 with TRBJ2-7, with 7 positions matching TRBD2. Germline CDR1 and CDR2: SGHVS and FNYEAQ. J lost 0 bases, V lost 4 bases, and 6 bases had no gene match. This CDR3 has 15 residues. The CDR3, as DNA: TGTGCCAGCAGCTCCCTACTAGCGAGCTCCTACGAGCAGTACTTC. This gives the protein CASSSLLASSYEQYF.

CDR3 sequence (DNA): TGTGCCAGCAGTTTCTTCGGGTCCACCTACGAGCAGTACTTC. This translates into CASSFFGSTYEQYF. V is TRBV12-3 or TRBV12-4 and J is TRBJ2-7; D remains ambiguous. The ends were cut back, 3 bases at V and 2 bases at J, with 11 bases in the middle. There are 14 residues in the CDR3.

The genes are TRBV10-3 and TRBJ2-1; the D gene is possibly TRBD2 (5 bases). The CDR3 has 14 amino acids. The V end was cut by 0 bases, the J end by 9 bases, with 12 bases between. CDR1 and CDR2 from the germline V gene are ENHRY and SYGVKD. The CDR3 is CAISESGGLAEQFF. The DNA for the CDR3 is TGTGCCATCAGTGAGTCTGGCGGGTTGGCTGAGCAGTTCTTC.